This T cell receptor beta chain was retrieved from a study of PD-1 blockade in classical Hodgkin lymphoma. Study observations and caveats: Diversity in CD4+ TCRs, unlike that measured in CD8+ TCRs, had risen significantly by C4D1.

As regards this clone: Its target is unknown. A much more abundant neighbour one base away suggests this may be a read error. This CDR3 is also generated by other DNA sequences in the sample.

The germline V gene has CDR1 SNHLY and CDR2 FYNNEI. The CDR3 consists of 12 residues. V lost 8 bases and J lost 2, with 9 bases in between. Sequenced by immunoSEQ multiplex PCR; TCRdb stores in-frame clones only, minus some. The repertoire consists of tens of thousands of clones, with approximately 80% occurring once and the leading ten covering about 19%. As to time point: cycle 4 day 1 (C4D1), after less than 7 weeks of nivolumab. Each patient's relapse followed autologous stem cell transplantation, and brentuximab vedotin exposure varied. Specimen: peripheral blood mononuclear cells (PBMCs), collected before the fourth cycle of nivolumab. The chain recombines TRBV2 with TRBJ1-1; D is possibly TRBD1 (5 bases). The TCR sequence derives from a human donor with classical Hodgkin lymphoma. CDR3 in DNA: TGTGCCAGCGCTGGGGGAAACACTGAAGCTTTCTTT. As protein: CASAGGNTEAFF.